These T cell receptor beta chains were read from a single sample in a study of shared clonotypes between healthy human individuals. The repertoire was sequenced with immunoSEQ multiplex PCR; TCRdb's copy has only in-frame clones and lacks some. The data contain millions of clones, around 93% of them seen just once; the ten biggest clones take up roughly 1.8%. Source material: naive CD8+ T cells from PBMCs. Source of these receptors: a man younger than 35 in good health. Some clones in this sample may be carry-over from other donors' samples. Each CDR3 is given with its conserved first and last residue. A D gene is named only where the DNA matches it firmly. The size field is filled for only some rows; it gives once, few, many or a size class.

- | TRBJ2-2 | TRBV27 | TRBD2 | TGTGCCAGCAGTCGTCTAGCGGTTAACACCGGGGAGCTGTTTTTT | CASSRLAVNTGELFF
- | TRBJ1-2 | TRBV7-9 | TRBD1 | TGTGCCAGCAGCAGACAGGGATTGGTCTATGGCTACACCTTC | CASSRQGLVYGYTF
- | TRBJ2-7 | TRBV7-2 | TRBD2 | TGTGCCAGCAGCTTAGTTCTAGCGGGATCTAGCGAGCAGTACTTC | CASSLVLAGSSEQYF
- | TRBJ1-5 | TRBV7-8 | - | TGTGCCAGCAGCTCCCGACCCGTTCAGCCCCAGCATTTT | CASSSRPVQPQHF
- | TRBJ2-5 | TRBV4-1 | - | TGCGCCAGCAGCCAAGAATCCGTTTTTGCCCAAGAGACCCAGTACTTC | CASSQESVFAQETQYF
- | TRBJ1-1 | TRBV30 | TRBD1 | TGCTCCCTCAGGGGGACTGAAGCTTTCTTT | CSLRGTEAFF
- | TRBJ2-1 | TRBV7-8 | - | TGTGCCAGCAGCTCCCGCGACTGGAGCTCCTACAATGAGCAGTTCTTC | CASSSRDWSSYNEQFF
once | TRBJ2-7 | TRBV16 | - | TGTGCCAGCAGCCCCGACAGCTACGAGCAGTACTTC | CASSPDSYEQYF
- | TRBJ1-1 | TRBV9 | - | TGTGCCAGCAGCGAGGGGACGAACACTGAAGCTTTCTTT | CASSEGTNTEAFF
- | TRBJ2-4 | TRBV5-6 | - | TGTGCCAGGAACACGCCAAAGGGAAACATTCAGTACTTC | CARNTPKGNIQYF
- | TRBJ2-1 | TRBV28 | - | TGTGCCAGCAGTATATACTCCAGCTCCTACAATGAGCAGTTCTTC | CASSIYSSSYNEQFF
few | TRBJ1-5 | TRBV27 | TRBD1 | TGTGCCAGCGGCGACAGGGGCACTCAGCCCCAGCATTTT | CASGDRGTQPQHF
- | TRBJ1-1 | TRBV10-2 | - | TGCGCCAGCAGTGATCCGGGTATCAACACTGAAGCTTTCTTT | CASSDPGINTEAFF
- | TRBJ1-4 | TRBV4-1 | - | TGCGCCAGCAGCCAAGATACCGGGCCACGGGGGGGAAATGAAAAACTGTTTTTT | CASSQDTGPRGGNEKLFF
- | TRBJ2-1 | TRBV6-6 | - | TGTGCCAGCAGAGAACAGGGCGCTAGCTCCTACAATGAGCAGTTCTTC | CASREQGASSYNEQFF
- | TRBJ2-5 | TRBV27 | - | TGTGCCAGCAGTAACAGGGGAGGTCGAGAGACCCAGTACTTC | CASSNRGGRETQYF
- | TRBJ2-5 | TRBV7-9 | - | TGTGCCAGCAGCTTAGCGGCCCGGACAGACCACCAAGAGACCCAGTACTTC | CASSLAARTDHQETQYF
- | TRBJ2-1 | TRBV19 | TRBD2 | TGTGCCAGTACGGGGCGGGAGGTTTCCTACAATGAGCAGTTCTTC | CASTGREVSYNEQFF
- | TRBJ1-2 | TRBV19 | - | TGTGCCAGTATGGGGGAGCAGGGCTCTAGTAACTATGGCTACACCTTC | CASMGEQGSSNYGYTF
- | TRBJ2-1 | TRBV2 | TRBD1 | TGTGCCAGCAGATGGACAGGGGGCGGGTACAATGAGCAGTTCTTC | CASRWTGGGYNEQFF
- | TRBJ2-7 | TRBV28 | - | TGTGCCAGCAGTTTATCATTCGCGTTAACCTACGAGCAGTACTTC | CASSLSFALTYEQYF
- | TRBJ2-7 | TRBV27 | TRBD2 | TGTGCCAGCAGTCGAACTAGCGCCTACGAGCAGTACTTC | CASSRTSAYEQYF